Listed below are T cell receptor beta chains from one sample, sequenced in a study of OX40 agonist ivuxolimab in advanced cancers. Measured with immunoSEQ multiplex PCR; TCRdb has only the in-frame clones, and not every one. The data show around 19,000 clones, with 86% seen just once and around a fifth held by the top ten. Sequences were derived from CD4+ or CD8+ T cells sorted from blood, sampled in a trial of the OX40 agonist ivuxolimab. The receptors stem from an adult with an advanced solid tumor such as melanoma, head and neck, liver or kidney cancer. Both conserved end residues are part of each CDR3. Each record gives: V gene, D gene, J gene, clone size, CDR3 DNA, CDR3 protein. The D gene is left open where the match is weak. A row's size may be missing; if present it is once, few, many or a size class.

TRBV15	TRBD1	TRBJ1-1	.	TGTGCCACCAGCAGAGGGCGAGACAGGGGCGACACTGAAGCTTTCTTT	CATSRGRDRGDTEAFF
TRBV6-5	.	TRBJ1-3	.	TGTGCCAGCTCGGACGGCCTGTTGGCTGGAAACACCATATATTTT	CASSDGLLAGNTIYF
TRBV27	.	TRBJ1-1	few	TGTGCCAGCAGTTTATCGTCAGGAGGCACTGAAGCTTTCTTT	CASSLSSGGTEAFF
TRBV19	.	TRBJ2-7	.	TGTGCCAGCCGAGGGGGCCGGGACTCCTTATCCTACGAGCAGTACTTC	CASRGGRDSLSYEQYF
TRBV2	.	TRBJ2-7	.	TGTGCCGGGGAGCCCGGATGGACCGATAACTACGAGCAGTACTTC	CAGEPGWTDNYEQYF
TRBV5-1	TRBD1	TRBJ2-4	.	TGCGCCAGCAGCGGTAGACAGGGTTTAGCCAAAAACATTCAGTACTTC	CASSGRQGLAKNIQYF
TRBV13	TRBD2	TRBJ2-1	once	TGTGCCAGCAGCACCCCTAGCGGGAACAACTACAATGAGCAGTTCTTC	CASSTPSGNNYNEQFF
TRBV6-5	.	TRBJ1-2	.	TGTGCCAGCAGCGATCCGGGAGTTTCTAACTATGGCTACACCTTC	CASSDPGVSNYGYTF
TRBV2	.	TRBJ1-5	.	TGTGCCAGCAACGAGGTAAATCAGCCCCAGCATTTT	CASNEVNQPQHF
TRBV7-3	.	TRBJ2-1	.	TGTGCCAGCAGCTCCCTGCCTCCGAATGAGCAGTTCTTC	CASSSLPPNEQFF
TRBV7-9	.	TRBJ2-4	once	TGTGCCAGCAGCCCCCTGATGGGCAGGAACGCCAAAAACATTCAGTACTTC	CASSPLMGRNAKNIQYF
TRBV27	.	TRBJ1-1	.	TGTGCCAGCAGCGCCAGGAACTTTGAAGCTTTCTTT	CASSARNFEAFF
TRBV7-3	.	TRBJ2-6	.	TGTGCCAGCAGCTTATACCGGGCTGGGGCCAACGTCCTGACTTTC	CASSLYRAGANVLTF
TRBV5-4	.	TRBJ2-7	.	TGTGCCAGCAGCTTGGAAGTTCACTACGAGCAGTACTTC	CASSLEVHYEQYF
TRBV10-2	TRBD1	TRBJ2-7	once	TGCGCCAGCAGTTATTGGGACAGACGCTCCTACGAGCAGTACTTC	CASSYWDRRSYEQYF
TRBV9	TRBD2	TRBJ2-1	.	TGTGCCAGCAGCGCGGGACTAAACAATGAGCAGTTCTTC	CASSAGLNNEQFF
TRBV9	.	TRBJ2-1	.	TGTGCCAGCAGCGTAAGTAGTAGGTCGCTTGGGAGCTCCTACAATGAGCAGTTCTTC	CASSVSSRSLGSSYNEQFF
TRBV2	TRBD2	TRBJ2-5	.	TGTGCCGGGTATTGGACTAGCGGGCCCCAAGAGACCCAGTACTTC	CAGYWTSGPQETQYF
TRBV7-9	.	TRBJ2-7	.	TGTGCCAGCAGCCCCCCGAAGGGGTCGGACCACGAGCAGTACTTC	CASSPPKGSDHEQYF
TRBV10-2	.	TRBJ1-1	few	TGCGCCAGCAGTCCTTACCACGGGGACGGCACTGAAGCTTTCTTT	CASSPYHGDGTEAFF
TRBV9	TRBD2	TRBJ2-1	.	TGTGCCAGCAGCCCGAGGGGATCGGGGGGGCCTTACAATGAGCAGTTCTTC	CASSPRGSGGPYNEQFF
TRBV28	TRBD1	TRBJ2-7	.	TGTGCCAGCAGTTTATACCCCCGCGCAGGGGGCATGGACGAGCAGTACTTC	CASSLYPRAGGMDEQYF
TRBV27	.	TRBJ2-1	.	TGTGCCAGCAAAAAATGGGGGGGGGCTTACAATGAGCAGTTCTTC	CASKKWGGAYNEQFF
TRBV7-3	.	TRBJ2-3	.	TGTGCCAGCAGCCCCCGAGGCGGGGAGATCGCAGATACGCAGTATTTT	CASSPRGGEIADTQYF
TRBV28	.	TRBJ1-3	.	TGTGCCAGCAGTTTGCTCGACCACACCATATATTTT	CASSLLDHTIYF
TRBV10-3	TRBD1	TRBJ1-2	once	TGTGCCATCAGTGAGACAGGGGGTCTTGAGCCTTATGGCTACACCTTC	CAISETGGLEPYGYTF
TRBV19	TRBD2	TRBJ2-7	.	TGTGCCAGTAGTGTTGGGACTATCTACGAGCAGTACTTC	CASSVGTIYEQYF
TRBV27	.	TRBJ2-2	.	TGTGCCAGCAGTTGGGGACCGAACACCGGGGAGCTGTTTTTT	CASSWGPNTGELFF
TRBV18	.	TRBJ2-7	.	TGTGCCAGCTCACCTAGGTTCCGGGTAAGCTCCTACGAGCAGTACTTC	CASSPRFRVSSYEQYF
TRBV12-5	.	TRBJ2-7	.	TGTGCTAGTGGTTTGGTTGATCCCGGACAGATTCCCTACGAGCAGTACTTC	CASGLVDPGQIPYEQYF
TRBV7-6	.	TRBJ2-7	.	TGTGCCAGCAGCTTAGGACGACTAAAACTGGACGAGCAGTACTTC	CASSLGRLKLDEQYF
TRBV9	.	TRBJ1-2	.	TGTGCCAGCAGCCAGGGGCTCTATGGCTACACCTTC	CASSQGLYGYTF
TRBV7-2	.	TRBJ2-3	.	TGTGCCAGCAGCTTAGTAGCATTACACAGAGATACGCAGTATTTT	CASSLVALHRDTQYF
TRBV5-5	TRBD1	TRBJ2-4	.	TGTGCCAGCAGCGCCGGACAGGGTGCGGGAAACATTCAGTACTTC	CASSAGQGAGNIQYF
TRBV15	TRBD1	TRBJ2-6	few	TGTGCCACCAGCAGAGTTCCGGGACAGACTTACTCTGGGGCCAACGTCCTGACTTTC	CATSRVPGQTYSGANVLTF
TRBV13	.	TRBJ2-4	few	TGTGCCAGCAGCTCTCTGAGGGGGGGAGTTCTGGAAAACATTCAGTACTTC	CASSSLRGGVLENIQYF
TRBV10-2	TRBD1	TRBJ1-5	once	TGCGCCAGCAGACCGGGACAGGGAAATCAGCCCCAGCATTTT	CASRPGQGNQPQHF
TRBV2	TRBD2	TRBJ2-1	.	TGTGCCAGCAGAGAGCCCGGGGGGACTAGCGGGGTGTACAATGAGCAGTTCTTC	CASREPGGTSGVYNEQFF
TRBV28	.	TRBJ1-2	.	TGTGCCAGCAGTTTATTTGGGAACTATGGCTACACCTTC	CASSLFGNYGYTF
TRBV6-5	.	TRBJ2-7	.	TGTGCCAGCAGTCGGACTGGCCACTACGAGCAGTACTTC	CASSRTGHYEQYF
TRBV2	TRBD2	TRBJ2-1	.	TGTGCCAGCAGTATAACTAGCGGTTACAATGAGCAGTTCTTC	CASSITSGYNEQFF
TRBV2	.	TRBJ1-5	few	TGTGCCAGCAGTGAAGCGCCCGGGCGTCAGCCCCAGCATTTT	CASSEAPGRQPQHF
TRBV6-5	TRBD1	TRBJ1-1	.	TGTGCCAGCAGGGGGGACAGAATGAACACTGAAGCTTTCTTT	CASRGDRMNTEAFF
TRBV18	.	TRBJ2-3	.	TGTGCCAGCTGGGCCTCCCCTGTGACAGATACGCAGTATTTT	CASWASPVTDTQYF
TRBV7-8	.	TRBJ2-3	.	TGTGCCAGCAAAGGACCCCGCTTGGGGCGGGGGCCCTTAGGGACAGATACGCAGTATTTT	CASKGPRLGRGPLGTDTQYF
TRBV28	TRBD2	TRBJ2-3	.	TGTGCCAGCAGTTTTATGGCGGGGGAGGGAGATACGCAGTATTTT	CASSFMAGEGDTQYF
TRBV11-3	.	TRBJ2-2	.	TGTGCCAGCAGCATAAGACAGGACTCGAACACCGGGGAGCTGTTTTTT	CASSIRQDSNTGELFF
TRBV29-1	TRBD2	TRBJ2-4	once	TGCAGCGCTATGAGGCTTAGCGGGGGGGCAGGAGCCAAAAACATTCAGTACTTC	CSAMRLSGGAGAKNIQYF
TRBV28	.	TRBJ1-5	.	TGTGCCAGCAGTTTGTCACTGGGACTTCAGCCCCAGCATTTT	CASSLSLGLQPQHF
TRBV30	TRBD2	TRBJ2-7	.	TGTGCCTGGAGTGGTAAAGCGGGAGCCTTCTACGAGCAGTACTTC	CAWSGKAGAFYEQYF